Sequencing of this TCR beta chain was carried out in a study of blood T cell repertoires in COVID-19. The germline V gene encodes CDR1 GTSNPN and CDR2 SVGIG (reference sequence). Trimming pared 5 bases from V and 7 bases from J, leaving 18 bases between. CDR3 length equals 14 residues. Profiling relied on immunoSEQ multiplex PCR, and the TCRdb table lists in-frame clones only, not all of them. Of about 93,000 clones in the sample, approximately 86% were seen once. The sequence derives from a woman of 80 years or more with acute or convalescent COVID-19. This chain connects TRBV30 to TRBJ2-1, with D perhaps TRBD2 (7 bases). Sequencing was carried out using peripheral blood. The CDR3 DNA follows: TGTGCCTGGGGGCGGGGGCCCCCCCTTAATGAGCAGTTCTTC. Translated, it gives CAWGRGPPLNEQFF.